This T cell receptor beta chain derives from a study of cytomegalovirus exposure and HLA in healthy donors. Trimming took 6 bases from V and 4 from J; bases not matched to a gene: 14. The CDR3 consists of 17 residues. Per the germline V gene, CDR1 is LNHDA and CDR2 is SQIVND (reference sequence). Study conclusions and caveats: The presence/absence work took it that sequencing depth was about the same across donors.

The primer mix had 60 Vbeta and 13 Jbeta primers. Data came from immunoSEQ multiplex PCR; TCRdb stores just in-frame clones and leaves some out. Counted here are some 89,000 clones, approximately 72% occurring once; the ten biggest clones make up about 4%. This clone came up once. Its specificity is unknown. The sequencing sample was made of PBMCs. The receptor was isolated from a woman between 35 and 50 years old in good health and CMV-seropositive. This rearrangement joins TRBV19 to TRBJ1-2; 10 nucleotides match TRBD1. The CDR3 region has the DNA TGTGCCAGTAGCATCTCCAGGACAGGGGGACAAAGCTATGGCTACACCTTC. The encoded protein is CASSISRTGGQSYGYTF.